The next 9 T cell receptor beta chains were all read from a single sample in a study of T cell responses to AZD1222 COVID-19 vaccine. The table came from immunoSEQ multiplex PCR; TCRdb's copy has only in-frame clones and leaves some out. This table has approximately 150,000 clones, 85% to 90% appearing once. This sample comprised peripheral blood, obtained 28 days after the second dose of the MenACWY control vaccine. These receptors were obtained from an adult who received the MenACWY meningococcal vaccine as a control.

The CDR3 nucleotides are TGTGCCAGCAGCGCAGCCGGGGACCCAGCTAACTATGGCTACACCTTC. It is translated as CASSAAGDPANYGYTF. V usage is TRBV5-4 and J usage is TRBJ1-2; TRBD1 might be the D (5 bases). V dropped 4 bases and J dropped 0 bases, with 16 bases sitting between them. The CDR3 is made up of 16 amino acids. Germline V CDR1 and CDR2: SGHNT, YYREEE (reference sequence).

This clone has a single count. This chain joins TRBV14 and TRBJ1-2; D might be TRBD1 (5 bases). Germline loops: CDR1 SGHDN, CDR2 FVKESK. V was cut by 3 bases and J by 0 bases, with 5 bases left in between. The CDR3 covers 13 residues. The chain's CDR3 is CASSQDTNYGYTF. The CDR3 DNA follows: TGTGCCAGCAGCCAGGACACTAACTATGGCTACACCTTC. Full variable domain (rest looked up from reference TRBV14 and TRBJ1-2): EAGVTQFPSHSVIEKGQTVTLRCDPISGHDNLYWYRRVMGKEIKFLLHFVKESKQDESGMPNNRFLAERTGGTYSTLKVQPAELEDSGVYFCASSQDTNYGYTFGSGTRLTVV.

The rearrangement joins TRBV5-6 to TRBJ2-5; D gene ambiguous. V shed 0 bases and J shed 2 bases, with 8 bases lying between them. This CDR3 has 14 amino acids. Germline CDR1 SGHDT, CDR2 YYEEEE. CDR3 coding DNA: TGTGCCAGCAGCTTGGCCAGTACGCAAGAGACCCAGTACTTC. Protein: CASSLASTQETQYF.

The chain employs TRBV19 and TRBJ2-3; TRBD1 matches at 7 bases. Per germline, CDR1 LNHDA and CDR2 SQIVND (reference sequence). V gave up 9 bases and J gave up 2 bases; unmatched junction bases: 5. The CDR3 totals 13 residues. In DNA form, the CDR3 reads TGTGCCAGCGGGACAGTTCTCACAGATACGCAGTATTTT. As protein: CASGTVLTDTQYF.

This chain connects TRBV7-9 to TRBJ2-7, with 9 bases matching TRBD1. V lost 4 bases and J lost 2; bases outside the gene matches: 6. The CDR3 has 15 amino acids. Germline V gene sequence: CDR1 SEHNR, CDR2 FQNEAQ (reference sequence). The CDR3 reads CASSWGRQGAYEQYF. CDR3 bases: TGTGCCAGCAGCTGGGGGAGACAGGGGGCCTACGAGCAGTACTTC.

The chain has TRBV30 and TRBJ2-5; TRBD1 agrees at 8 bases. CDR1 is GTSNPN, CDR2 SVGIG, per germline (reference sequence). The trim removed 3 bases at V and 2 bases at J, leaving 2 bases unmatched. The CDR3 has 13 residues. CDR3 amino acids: CAWSQGAQETQYF. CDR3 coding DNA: TGTGCCTGGAGCCAGGGGGCTCAAGAGACCCAGTACTTC. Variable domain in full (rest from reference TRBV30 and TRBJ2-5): SQTIHQWPATLVQPVGSPLSLECTVEGTSNPNLYWYRQAAGRGLQLLFYSVGIGQISSEVPQNLSASRPQDRQFILSSKKLLLSDSGFYLCAWSQGAQETQYFGPGTRLLVL.

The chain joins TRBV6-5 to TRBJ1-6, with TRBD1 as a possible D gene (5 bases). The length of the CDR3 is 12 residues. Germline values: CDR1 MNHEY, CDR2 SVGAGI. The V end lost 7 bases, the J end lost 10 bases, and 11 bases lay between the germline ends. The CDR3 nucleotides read TGTGCCAGCACCGAATGGGGCTCACCCCTCCACTTT. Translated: CASTEWGSPLHF.

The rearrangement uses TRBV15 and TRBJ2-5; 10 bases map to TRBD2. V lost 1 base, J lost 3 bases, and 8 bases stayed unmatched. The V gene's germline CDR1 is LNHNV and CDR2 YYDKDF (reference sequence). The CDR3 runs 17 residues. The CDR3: CATSRVLAGDGKETQYF. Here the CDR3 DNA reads TGTGCCACCAGCAGAGTCCTAGCGGGAGACGGGAAAGAGACCCAGTACTTC.

The CDR3 DNA follows: TGTGCCAGCTCACCCGGGACAGTCTTATACGAGCAGTACTTC. Translated, it gives CASSPGTVLYEQYF. The V gene is TRBV18, the J gene TRBJ2-7; 7 bases align to TRBD1. The CDR3 consists of 14 residues. After removal of 3 bases from V and 4 bases from J, the junction contained 6 bases not matched to a gene. Germline CDR1 and CDR2: KGHSH and LQKENI. Combining the CDR3 with reference TRBV18 and TRBJ2-7 gives the whole variable domain NAGVMQNPRHLVRRRGQEARLRCSPMKGHSHVYWYRQLPEEGLKFMVYLQKENIIDESGMPKERFSAEFPKEGPSILRIQQVVRGDSAAYFCASSPGTVLYEQYFGPGTRLTVT.